These T cell receptor beta chains were read from a single sample in a study of blood T cell repertoires in COVID-19. Sequencing was performed with immunoSEQ multiplex PCR; in TCRdb, only in-frame clones are kept and a portion is missing. The sample has approximately 250,000 clones, more than 70% seen once. The sample was PBMCs or T cells enriched from blood (not recorded which). Receptors originate from a woman aged 55-70 years in a cohort exposed to, infected with or recovered from COVID-19 (not recorded which). The CDR3 runs from the conserved cysteine through the conserved F or W. D genes are given only for firm matches. Size is stated for part of the rows, as once, few or many counts, or as a class when the clone is expanded.

size	D	V	J	DNA	CDR3
-	TRBD2	TRBV5-1	TRBJ2-1	TGCGCCAGCAGCTTGGTAGGACTAGCGGCCTACAATGAGCAGTTCTTC	CASSLVGLAAYNEQFF
-	-	TRBV5-4	TRBJ2-1	TGTGCCAGCAGCATGCGAAGCGATGAGCAGTTCTTC	CASSMRSDEQFF
-	-	TRBV10-2	TRBJ2-7	TGCGCCAGCACCTTCGCGGGATCCTACGAGCAGTACTTC	CASTFAGSYEQYF
-	TRBD2	TRBV28	TRBJ2-3	TGTGCCAGCAGTTCTAGACTAGCGGGAGATTCAGATACGCAGTATTTT	CASSSRLAGDSDTQYF
-	-	TRBV28	TRBJ1-4	TGTGCCAGCAGTCCCCCAAAGTCTGGCGAAAAACTGTTTTTT	CASSPPKSGEKLFF
-	-	TRBV9	TRBJ2-7	TGTGCCAGCAGCGTCGGGAACGAGCAGTACTTC	CASSVGNEQYF
-	TRBD1	TRBV28	TRBJ1-5	TGTGCCAGCAGTTTCCCCACCTACACCGGGACAGGAAGAGAACAGCCCCAGCATTTT	CASSFPTYTGTGREQPQHF
-	-	TRBV7-9	TRBJ1-4	TGTGCCAGCAGCTTAGGGGTCGGGACAAATGAAAAACTGTTTTTT	CASSLGVGTNEKLFF
-	-	TRBV6-5	TRBJ2-3	TGTGCCAGCAGTTACGGTCTCCTGGGAGGCACAGATACGCAGTATTTT	CASSYGLLGGTDTQYF
-	TRBD1	TRBV19	TRBJ1-5	TGTGCCAGTAGTACCGGGACAGGGGACCCTAGCAATCAGCCCCAGCATTTT	CASSTGTGDPSNQPQHF
-	TRBD1	TRBV6-5	TRBJ2-3	TGTGCCAGCAGCCACAGGGGAGTCACAGATACGCAGTATTTT	CASSHRGVTDTQYF
-	-	TRBV5-1	TRBJ1-5	TGCGCCAGCAGCTTGGAAAGGGGTCAGCCCCAGCATTTT	CASSLERGQPQHF
few	TRBD1	TRBV16	TRBJ1-4	TGTGCCAGCAGCCCTACAGGGGGCATGGAAAAACTGTTTTTT	CASSPTGGMEKLFF
few	-	TRBV27	TRBJ1-3	TGTGCCAGCAGTTTAGCCGCAGGCTACTCTGGAAACACCATATATTTT	CASSLAAGYSGNTIYF
-	TRBD1	TRBV5-4	TRBJ2-1	TGTGCCAGCAGCTTGCCGGACAGGGGTTTGAATGAGCAGTTCTTC	CASSLPDRGLNEQFF
-	-	TRBV6-2/TRBV6-3	TRBJ1-2	TGTGCCAGCAGTTACTCCACAGTGCTGGGCTACACCTTC	CASSYSTVLGYTF
-	-	TRBV3-1/TRBV3-2	TRBJ1-5	TGTGCCAGCAGCCGCAGGGGTGGGGAAGGCAATCAGCCCCAGCATTTT	CASSRRGGEGNQPQHF
-	-	TRBV15	TRBJ1-1	TGTGCCACCAGCCCTCCTCGGGGTGCGGGGAACACTGAAGCTTTCTTT	CATSPPRGAGNTEAFF
-	-	TRBV2	TRBJ1-5	TGTGCCAGCAGTGATGGCAGGTATAGCAATCAGCCCCAGCATTTT	CASSDGRYSNQPQHF
few	-	TRBV21-1	TRBJ1-2	TGTGCCAGCAGCAAAGTGACAGGGTGGGAGAACTATGGCTACACCTTC	CASSKVTGWENYGYTF
-	TRBD1	TRBV28	TRBJ1-3	TGTGCCAGCAGTTTATGGGGACAGGGGGTCTCTACAAGAAACACCATATATTTT	CASSLWGQGVSTRNTIYF
-	TRBD1	TRBV28	TRBJ2-7	TGTGCCAGCAGGGCTCAGGGGGCTTACGAGCAGTACTTC	CASRAQGAYEQYF